A single sample is the source of the 7 T cell receptor beta chains below, sequenced in a study of T cells in Graves' hyperthyroidism and ophthalmopathy. RNA transcripts were the template for amplifying TCR beta CDR3 regions. Researchers ran a first-round RT-PCR on the TCR CDR3 using the HTBI primer set. One entry per CDR3 protein, called by TCRdb with MiXCR from the multiplex PCR reads. The sample lists approximately 590,000 distinct CDR3 sequences; approximately 14% were seen once. Sequenced sample: blood. Receptors were obtained from a woman aged 25 to 39 with Graves' hyperthyroidism.

Comments on this clonotype: A much larger clone sits a single nucleotide away, making a read error possible. The chain links TRBV27 to TRBJ2-7; D unclear. CDR3 length: 13 amino acids. CDR1 and CDR2 from the germline V gene are MNHEY and SMNVEV (reference sequence). Trimming took 2 bases from V and 4 from J, leaving 9 bases between them. The CDR3, as DNA: TGTGCCAGCAGTTTAACGCCAGTTTACGAGCAGTACTTC. This translates into CASSLTPVYEQYF.

This clonotype was seen more than once but under ten times. V is TRBV7-9 and J is TRBJ1-1; 9 bases agree with TRBD1. The CDR3 is made up of 13 amino acids. After removal of 11 bases from V and 3 bases from J, the junction contained 7 bases not matched to a gene. The V gene's germline CDR1 is SEHNR and CDR2 FQNEAQ (reference sequence). Written as DNA, the CDR3 is TGTGCCGGGACAGGGAGGGTGGACACTGAAGCTTTCTTT. It encodes CAGTGRVDTEAFF. The complete variable domain, with remaining parts taken from reference TRBV7-9 and TRBJ1-1, reads DTGVSQNPRHKITKRGQNVTFRCDPISEHNRLYWYRQTLGQGPEFLTYFQNEAQLEKSRLLSDRFSAERPKGSFSTLEIQRTEQGDSAMYLCAGTGRVDTEAFFGQGTRLTVV.

This clonotype was seen a few times. The chain employs TRBV7-2 and TRBJ2-3, with 13 nucleotides matching TRBD2. V shed 5 bases, J shed 7 bases, and the junction held 9 bases outside the gene matches. Germline V lookup: CDR1 SGHTA, CDR2 FQGNSA. This CDR3 contains 16 residues. CDR3 in DNA: TGTGCCAGCAGCCGCTTTACTAGCGGGAGGGACTATACGCAGTATTTT. It specifies CASSRFTSGRDYTQYF.

Ten or more counts support this clonotype. This chain connects TRBV11-1 to TRBJ2-5; maybe TRBD1 (5 bases). CDR1 is SGHAT, CDR2 FQDESV, per germline (reference sequence). The CDR3 runs to 13 residues. V was clipped by 1 base and J by 7 bases, with 10 bases between them. The CDR3 loop is CASSLGNQGTQYF. DNA for the CDR3: TGTGCCAGCAGCTTAGGGAACCAGGGGACCCAGTACTTC.

This chain joins TRBV27 and TRBJ2-3; 9 bases map to TRBD2. With V trimmed by 7 bases and J by 2 bases, 10 bases remained unmatched. CDR1 is MNHEY and CDR2 is SMNVEV in the germline V gene (reference sequence). The CDR3 has 16 amino acids. The CDR3 nucleotides read TGTGCCAGCAATACATATAGCGGGGGACCCACAGATACGCAGTATTTT. Encoded protein: CASNTYSGGPTDTQYF.

On this clonotype: The junction and the germline gene differ at one end; a read error may be behind it. The chain combines TRBV7-2 with TRBJ2-2; 8 bases align to TRBD1. Germline values: CDR1 SGHTA, CDR2 FQGNSA. This CDR3 has 16 residues. The DNA for the CDR3 is TGCGCCAGCAGCCAAAACAGGGGGACGAACACCGGGGAGCTGTTTTTT. It encodes CASSQNRGTNTGELFF.

The J gene is TRBJ2-6, the V gene TRBV9, with D tentatively TRBD1 or TRBD2 (5 bases each). The CDR3 consists of 17 residues. Germline V gene lookup returns CDR1 SGDLS and CDR2 YYNGEE. V was pared by 1 base and J by 4 bases, with 15 bases between. CDR3 protein: CASSVTDEGYGANVLTF. The CDR3, as DNA: TGTGCCAGCAGCGTAACAGATGAGGGGTACGGGGCCAACGTCCTGACTTTC.